These T cell receptor beta chains were read from a single sample in a study of shared clonotypes between healthy human individuals. Clones were read by immunoSEQ multiplex PCR, and TCRdb kept only the in-frame ones, dropping some. This table has about 2.4 million clones, 93% appearing once. Sequencing used naive CD4+ T cells from PBMCs. The receptors come from a man aged 18 to 29 in good health. Some clones in this sample may be carry-over from other donors' samples. The CDR3 runs from the conserved cysteine through the conserved F or W. D genes are given only for firm matches. Size is omitted from some rows. Given values are once, few, many or a class for expanded clones.

15,TRBV5-4,TRBJ2-7,-,TRBD1,TGTGCCAGCAGCTTGGTGACAGGGGGCTACTACGAGCAGTACTTC,CASSLVTGGYYEQYF
17,TRBV7-2,TRBJ2-1,-,-,TGTGCCAGCAGCTTACAATCAAACCCCAGCTCCTACAATGAGCAGTTCTTC,CASSLQSNPSSYNEQFF
15,TRBV2,TRBJ2-1,-,TRBD2,TGTGCCAGCAAGCCTGGACTAGCGTCGTACAATGAGCAGTTCTTC,CASKPGLASYNEQFF
14,TRBV4-2,TRBJ2-7,-,TRBD1,TGTGCCAGCAGCCCCGCAGGGGGTTTCTACGAGCAGTACTTC,CASSPAGGFYEQYF
15,TRBV28,TRBJ2-5,-,TRBD2,TGTGCCAGCAGGCTCTTAGCGGGATCGAGGGAGACCCAGTACTTC,CASRLLAGSRETQYF
16,TRBV4-2,TRBJ2-5,-,-,TGTGCCAGCAGCCAAGATCAGAGGGGGAGTCAAGAGACCCAGTACTTC,CASSQDQRGSQETQYF
12,TRBV18,TRBJ1-5,-,-,TGTGCCAGCTCACCCTTGGGGGGTGCCCAGCATTTT,CASSPLGGAQHF
14,TRBV9,TRBJ1-1,-,-,TGTGCCAGCAGCGTAAGTTCAGGGAACACTGAAGCTTTCTTT,CASSVSSGNTEAFF
16,TRBV9,TRBJ2-1,-,TRBD1,TGTGCCAGCAGCCTTGGACAGGTTTACTCCTACAATGAGCAGTTCTTC,CASSLGQVYSYNEQFF
15,TRBV5-1,TRBJ2-1,-,-,TGCGCCAGCACCCTTGGAGGCGGGGTCTACAATGAGCAGTTCTTC,CASTLGGGVYNEQFF
12,TRBV4-1,TRBJ2-1,-,-,TGCGCCAGCAGCCTACAGTACTCTGAGCAGTTCTTC,CASSLQYSEQFF
11,TRBV7-2,TRBJ2-5,-,-,TGTGCCAGCACCTCAGGGGAGACCCAGTACTTC,CASTSGETQYF
16,TRBV5-3,TRBJ2-7,-,TRBD2,TGTGCCAGAAGGCGAAGCGAGCGGGAGGGTCCCTACGAGCAGTACTTC,CARRRSEREGPYEQYF
15,TRBV28,TRBJ2-1,-,-,TGTGCCAGCAGTTTACGGCAGGCCCCCCGCAATGAGCAGTTCTTC,CASSLRQAPRNEQFF
16,TRBV5-1,TRBJ2-2,-,TRBD1,TGCGCCAGCAGCTTAAGGACAGGGGGAAACACCGGGGAGCTGTTTTTT,CASSLRTGGNTGELFF
14,TRBV30,TRBJ2-3,-,-,TGTGCCTGGAGGCCGCTGACACACGGAGATACGCAGTATTTT,CAWRPLTHGDTQYF
14,TRBV5-1,TRBJ2-7,-,-,TGCGCCAGCAGCACGGGATGGCCCGGCTACGAGCAGTACTTC,CASSTGWPGYEQYF
14,TRBV11-2,TRBJ2-2,-,-,TGTGCCAGCAGCTTATTGAGGGGGGCCGGGGAGCTGTTTTTT,CASSLLRGAGELFF
14,TRBV4-3,TRBJ1-1,-,-,TGCGCCAGCAGCCAAGACGCAGGGAGGACTGAAGCTTTCTTT,CASSQDAGRTEAFF
14,TRBV18,TRBJ2-1,-,-,TGTGCCAGCTCACCACTATCGGGACTCGATGAGCAGTTCTTC,CASSPLSGLDEQFF
15,TRBV7-3,TRBJ1-1,-,TRBD1,TGTGCCAGCAGCTTAGAGGGACAGGTGAACACTGAAGCTTTCTTT,CASSLEGQVNTEAFF
15,TRBV7-9,TRBJ2-5,-,-,TGTGCCAGCAGCTTCGGGTCGCCAGGACAAGAGACCCAGTACTTC,CASSFGSPGQETQYF
15,TRBV10-3,TRBJ2-7,-,-,TGTGCCATCAGTGAGTCATTAGCGGCTACCTACGAGCAGTACTTC,CAISESLAATYEQYF
15,TRBV6-6,TRBJ2-7,-,-,TGTGCCAGCAGTTACACCGGCGACACCACCTACGAGCAGTACTTC,CASSYTGDTTYEQYF
14,TRBV10-3,TRBJ2-3,-,-,TGTGCCATCCGGGCAGCGAGAGGGGCAGATACGCAGTATTTT,CAIRAARGADTQYF
15,TRBV5-1,TRBJ2-3,-,TRBD2,TGCGCCAGCAGCTTCTTAGCGGGAGCAGCTGATACGCAGTATTTT,CASSFLAGAADTQYF
13,TRBV7-2,TRBJ1-2,-,-,TGTGCCAGCAGCTACCTGACTCGGGATGGCTACACCTTC,CASSYLTRDGYTF
15,TRBV30,TRBJ1-6,-,-,TGTGCCTGGAGTGGAGCCGTGACCTATAATTCACCCCTCCACTTT,CAWSGAVTYNSPLHF
14,TRBV19,TRBJ1-2,-,TRBD1,TGTGCCAGTAGCCCGACAGGGGGCCACTATGGCTACACCTTC,CASSPTGGHYGYTF
11,TRBV29-1,TRBJ1-2,-,-,TGCAGCGTCCGGGGCCCGCTGGGCTACACCTTC,CSVRGPLGYTF
15,TRBV19,TRBJ1-1,few,-,TGTGCCAGTAGAGGGCGGCATGGGGTGAACACTGAAGCTTTCTTT,CASRGRHGVNTEAFF
12,TRBV11-2,TRBJ1-4,-,-,TGTGCCAGCAGCTCTAATATAGGAAAACTGTTTTTT,CASSSNIGKLFF
14,TRBV5-4,TRBJ1-2,-,-,TGTGCCAGCAGCTCGCAACAGGTTTCCTATGGCTACACCTTC,CASSSQQVSYGYTF
16,TRBV7-2,TRBJ2-5,-,-,TGTGCCAGCAGCTACTACGGGTCTACCGAAAGAGAGACCCAGTACTTC,CASSYYGSTERETQYF
15,TRBV5-6,TRBJ2-3,-,-,TGTGCCAGCAGCTTATGGCAGGGAGCGTCAGATACGCAGTATTTT,CASSLWQGASDTQYF
17,TRBV4-3,TRBJ2-1,-,TRBD1,TGCGCCAGCAGCCAAGATTTAAACAGGGGCTCCTACAATGAGCAGTTCTTC,CASSQDLNRGSYNEQFF
15,TRBV5-6,TRBJ1-3,-,-,TGTGCCAGCCTTCGTCGGGGCTACTCTGGAAACACCATATATTTT,CASLRRGYSGNTIYF
13,TRBV5-1,TRBJ1-1,-,-,TGCGCCAGCAGCTTGGGGCACTACACTGAAGCTTTCTTT,CASSLGHYTEAFF
15,TRBV6-5,TRBJ1-3,-,-,TGTGCCAGCAGCCGAGCCGGGAATCGAGGAAACACCATATATTTT,CASSRAGNRGNTIYF
15,TRBV5-6,TRBJ2-7,-,-,TGTGCCAGCAGCTTGGAGCCGGCGCAGGGGTACGAGCAGTACTTC,CASSLEPAQGYEQYF
14,TRBV10-3,TRBJ2-3,-,TRBD1,TGTGCCATCAGCCGACAGGGGGTGCCAGATACGCAGTATTTT,CAISRQGVPDTQYF
14,TRBV5-3,TRBJ2-1,-,TRBD1,TGTGCCAGAAGCCCCGACAGGGGACGGAATGAGCAGTTCTTC,CARSPDRGRNEQFF
12,TRBV28,TRBJ1-2,-,-,TGTGCCAGCAGTCCGCACCAAGGCGGCTACACCTTC,CASSPHQGGYTF